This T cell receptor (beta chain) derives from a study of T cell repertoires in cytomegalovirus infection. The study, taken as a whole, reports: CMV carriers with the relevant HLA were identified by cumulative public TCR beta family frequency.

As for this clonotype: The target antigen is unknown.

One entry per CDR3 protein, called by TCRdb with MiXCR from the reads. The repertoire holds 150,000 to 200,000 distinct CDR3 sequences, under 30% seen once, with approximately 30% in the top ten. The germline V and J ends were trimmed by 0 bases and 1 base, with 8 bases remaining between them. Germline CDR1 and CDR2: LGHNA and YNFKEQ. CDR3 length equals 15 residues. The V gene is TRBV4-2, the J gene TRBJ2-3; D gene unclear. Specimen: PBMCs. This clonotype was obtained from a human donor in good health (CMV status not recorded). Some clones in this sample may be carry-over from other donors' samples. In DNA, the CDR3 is TGTGCCAGCAGCCAAGAGAGGAAGGGCACAGATACGCAGTATTTT. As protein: CASSQERKGTDTQYF.